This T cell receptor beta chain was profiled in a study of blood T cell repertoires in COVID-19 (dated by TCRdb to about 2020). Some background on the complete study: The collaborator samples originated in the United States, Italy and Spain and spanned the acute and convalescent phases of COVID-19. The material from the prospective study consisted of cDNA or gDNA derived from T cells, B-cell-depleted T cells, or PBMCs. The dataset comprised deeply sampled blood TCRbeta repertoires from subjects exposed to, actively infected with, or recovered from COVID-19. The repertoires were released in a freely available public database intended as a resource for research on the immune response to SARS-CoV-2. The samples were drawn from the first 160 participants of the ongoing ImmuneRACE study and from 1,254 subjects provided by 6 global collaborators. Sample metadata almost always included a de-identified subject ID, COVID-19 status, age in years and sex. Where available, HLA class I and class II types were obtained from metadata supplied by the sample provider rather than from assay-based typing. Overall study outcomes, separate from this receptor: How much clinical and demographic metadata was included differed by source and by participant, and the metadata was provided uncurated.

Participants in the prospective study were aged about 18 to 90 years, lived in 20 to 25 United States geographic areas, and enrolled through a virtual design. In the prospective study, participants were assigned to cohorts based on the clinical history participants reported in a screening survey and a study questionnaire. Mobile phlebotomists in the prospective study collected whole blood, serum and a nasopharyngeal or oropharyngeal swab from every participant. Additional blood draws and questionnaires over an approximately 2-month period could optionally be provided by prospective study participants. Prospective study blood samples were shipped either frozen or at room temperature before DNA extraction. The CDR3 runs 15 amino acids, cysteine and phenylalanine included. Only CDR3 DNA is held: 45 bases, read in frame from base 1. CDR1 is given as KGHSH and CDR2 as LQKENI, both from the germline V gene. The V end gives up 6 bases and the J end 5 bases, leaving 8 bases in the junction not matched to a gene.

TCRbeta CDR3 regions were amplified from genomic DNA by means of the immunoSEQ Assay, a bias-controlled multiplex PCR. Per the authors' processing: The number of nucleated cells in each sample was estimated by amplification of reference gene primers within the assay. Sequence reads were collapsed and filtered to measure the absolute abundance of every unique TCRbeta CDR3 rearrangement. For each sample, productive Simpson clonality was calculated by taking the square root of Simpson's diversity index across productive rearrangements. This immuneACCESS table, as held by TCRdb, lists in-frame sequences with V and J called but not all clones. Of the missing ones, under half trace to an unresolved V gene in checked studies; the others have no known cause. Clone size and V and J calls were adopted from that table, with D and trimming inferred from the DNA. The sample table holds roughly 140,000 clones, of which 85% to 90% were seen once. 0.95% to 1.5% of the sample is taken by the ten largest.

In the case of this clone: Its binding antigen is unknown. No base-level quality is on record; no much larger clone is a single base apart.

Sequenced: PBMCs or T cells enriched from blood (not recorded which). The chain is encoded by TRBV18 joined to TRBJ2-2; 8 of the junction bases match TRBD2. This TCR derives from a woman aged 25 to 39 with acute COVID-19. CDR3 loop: CASSLGLATTGELFF. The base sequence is TGTGCCAGCTCGCTAGGACTAGCAACGACCGGGGAGCTGTTTTTT.